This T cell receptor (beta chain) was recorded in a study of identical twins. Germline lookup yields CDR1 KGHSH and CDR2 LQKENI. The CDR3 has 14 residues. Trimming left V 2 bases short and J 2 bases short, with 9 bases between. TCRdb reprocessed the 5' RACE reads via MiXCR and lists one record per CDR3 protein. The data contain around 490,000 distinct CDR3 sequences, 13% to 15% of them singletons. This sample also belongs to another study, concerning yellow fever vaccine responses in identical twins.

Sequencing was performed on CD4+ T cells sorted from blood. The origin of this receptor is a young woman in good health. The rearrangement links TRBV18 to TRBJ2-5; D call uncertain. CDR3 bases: TGTGCCAGCTCACCAGGGATCCAACAAGAGACCCAGTACTTC. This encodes CASSPGIQQETQYF.